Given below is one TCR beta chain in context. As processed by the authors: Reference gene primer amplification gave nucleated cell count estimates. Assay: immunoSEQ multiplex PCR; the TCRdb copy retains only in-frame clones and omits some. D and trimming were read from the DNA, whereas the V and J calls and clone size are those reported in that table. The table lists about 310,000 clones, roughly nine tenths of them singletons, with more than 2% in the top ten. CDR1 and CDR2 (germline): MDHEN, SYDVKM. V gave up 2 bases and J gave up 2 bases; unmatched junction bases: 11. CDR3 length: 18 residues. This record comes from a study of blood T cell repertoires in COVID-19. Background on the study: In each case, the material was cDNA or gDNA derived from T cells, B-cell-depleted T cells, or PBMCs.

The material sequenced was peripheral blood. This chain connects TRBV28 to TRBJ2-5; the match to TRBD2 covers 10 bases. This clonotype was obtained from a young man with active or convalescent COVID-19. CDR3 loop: CASSLRSFGLAVQETQYF. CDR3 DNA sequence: TGTGCCAGCAGTTTACGATCTTTTGGACTAGCGGTGCAAGAGACCCAGTACTTC. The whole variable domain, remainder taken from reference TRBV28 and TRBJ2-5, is DVKVTQSSRYLVKRTGEKVFLECVQDMDHENMFWYRQDPGLGLRLIYFSYDVKMKEKGDIPEGYSVSREKKERFSLILESASTNQTSMYLCASSLRSFGLAVQETQYFGPGTRLLVL.